Each of the 7 T cell receptor beta chains below was sequenced from the same sample in a study of regulatory T cells in long-lasting Graves disease. Both iRepertoire HTBI primers and Arm-PCR of CDR3 regions were used to build the TCR beta libraries. MiXCR, applied by TCRdb to the multiplex PCR reads, yields one record per CDR3 protein. The sample includes about 290,000 distinct CDR3 sequences, 22% seen only once; the top ten take around three fifths. Stated time point: persistent/refractory GD, antithyroid drugs over 5 years with positive TRAb. From PBMCs, RNA was extracted and then used to make the TCR library. The starting material was peripheral blood mononuclear cells (PBMCs), obtained when the disease was refractory, from a patient treated with antithyroid drugs. The receptors derive from a female donor with Graves disease.

The V call is TRBV30, the J call TRBJ2-6; tentatively, D is TRBD1 or TRBD2 (5 bases each). CDR1 is GTSNPN, CDR2 SVGIG, per germline (reference sequence). The CDR3 runs to 18 residues. V dropped 0 bases and J dropped 0 bases, with 15 bases sitting between them. The CDR3 DNA reads as TGTGCCTGGAGTGTACTGGGACCGAATTTCTCTGGGGCCAACGTCCTGACTTTC. Its protein product is CAWSVLGPNFSGANVLTF.

This clonotype came up a few times. V and J are TRBV28 and TRBJ2-1; D possibly uses TRBD1 or TRBD2 (6 bases each). Trimming removed 6 bases from V and 3 bases from J, with 30 bases in between. Germline lookup yields CDR1 MDHEN and CDR2 SYDVKM. This CDR3 has 20 residues. CDR3 amino acids: CASRALAWGAEEWGYNEQFF. CDR3 in DNA: TGTGCCAGCAGGGCCTTGGCGTGGGGGGCTGAGGAGTGGGGCTACAATGAGCAGTTCTTC.

This clonotype was recorded at least ten times. The V gene is TRBV11-2, the J gene TRBJ1-6, with no clear D. The CDR3 covers 13 residues. V lost 5 bases and J 9 bases, leaving 11 bases between the germline ends. Germline CDR1 reads SGHAT; CDR2 reads FQNNGV. The CDR3 spells CASSRSSGSPLHF. The CDR3 DNA sequence: TGTGCCAGCAGCCGATCAAGCGGTTCACCCCTCCACTTT.

The genes are TRBV6-9 and TRBJ1-5; the match to TRBD1 covers 9 bases. The CDR3 length is 15 residues. Germline-derived CDR1 and CDR2 are MNHGY and SVAAGI. V lost 3 bases to trimming and J lost 4 bases; unmatched junction nucleotides: 4. CDR3 sequence (DNA): TGTGCCAGCAGTTACTTGGGACAGGGAAATCAGCCCCAGCATTTT. Protein sequence: CASSYLGQGNQPQHF.

The chain joins TRBV27 to TRBJ1-5; D is perhaps TRBD1 (6 bases). The V gene lost 8 bases and the J gene lost 7 bases, with 15 bases spanning the gap. The CDR3 loop spans 13 amino acids. In germline, CDR1 is MNHEY, CDR2 SMNVEV (reference sequence). As DNA, the CDR3 is TGTGCCAGCGCTACAGGGATCGGCCAGCCCCAGCATTTT. Its translation: CASATGIGQPQHF.

The table lists this clonotype with many counts. The V gene is TRBV7-2, the J gene TRBJ1-6, with unresolved D. The CDR3 is 14 amino acids. Germline values: CDR1 SGHTA, CDR2 FQGNSA. V was shortened by 0 bases and J by 7 bases, with 7 bases between the two germline ends. The CDR3 protein is CASSLARLNSPLHF. The CDR3 nucleotides read TGTGCCAGCAGCTTAGCTCGTCTAAATTCACCCCTCCACTTT.

This clonotype was seen many times. V and J are TRBV11-2 and TRBJ2-5; D ambiguous. The CDR3 runs to 12 residues. V shed 5 bases and J shed 2 bases, with 6 bases lying between them. CDR1 and CDR2 (germline): SGHAT, FQNNGV. CDR3 sequence (DNA): TGTGCCAGCAGCCCCTCACAAGAGACCCAGTACTTC. This encodes CASSPSQETQYF.